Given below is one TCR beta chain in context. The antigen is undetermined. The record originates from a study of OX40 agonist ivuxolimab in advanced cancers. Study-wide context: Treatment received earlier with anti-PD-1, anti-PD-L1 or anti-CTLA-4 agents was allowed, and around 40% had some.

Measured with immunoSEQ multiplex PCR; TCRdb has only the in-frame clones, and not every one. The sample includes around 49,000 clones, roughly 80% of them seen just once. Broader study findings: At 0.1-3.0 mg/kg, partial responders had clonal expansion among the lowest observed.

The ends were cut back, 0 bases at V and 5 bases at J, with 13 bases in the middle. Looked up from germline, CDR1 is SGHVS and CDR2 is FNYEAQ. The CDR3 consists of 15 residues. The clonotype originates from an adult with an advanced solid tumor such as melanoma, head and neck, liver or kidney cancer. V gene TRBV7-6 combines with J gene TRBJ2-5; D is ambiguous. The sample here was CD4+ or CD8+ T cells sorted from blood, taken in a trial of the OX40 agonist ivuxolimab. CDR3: CASSLAVGRRETQYF. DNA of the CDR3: TGTGCCAGCAGCTTAGCGGTGGGCAGGCGTGAGACCCAGTACTTC.